These 8 T cell receptor beta chains came from one sample sequenced in a study of CD8 T cells in ankylosing spondylitis. TCRdb used MiXCR to reprocess the 5' RACE reads, holding one entry per CDR3 protein. This sample has 250,000 to 350,000 distinct CDR3 sequences, with 20% to 25% found just once. Sequencing used blood, either unsorted or a sorted T cell fraction (not recorded which). The receptors were gathered from a female donor with ankylosing spondylitis or in good health (not recorded which).

This clonotype was seen a handful of times. The genes are TRBV29-1 and TRBJ2-3, with a tentative D call TRBD2 (5 bases). Trimming shortened V by 2 bases and J by 5 bases, and 11 bases separated the two germline ends. The CDR3 loop spans 13 amino acids. Germline V gene data show CDR1 as SQVTM and CDR2 as ANQGSEA. This CDR3 is CSVERGEIDTQYF. In DNA form, the CDR3 reads TGCAGCGTTGAACGGGGAGAGATAGATACGCAGTATTTT.

The rearrangement links TRBV20-1 to TRBJ2-1; D unclear. V lost 3 bases, J lost 9 bases, and 9 bases lay in between. Germline V gene data show CDR1 as DFQATT and CDR2 as SNEGSKA (reference sequence). This CDR3 comprises 11 residues. The CDR3 loop is CSASGEGEQFF. CDR3 coding DNA: TGCAGTGCTAGCGGAGAAGGTGAGCAGTTCTTC.

V and J are TRBV19 and TRBJ2-1; no clear D gene. V dropped 0 bases and J dropped 10 bases, with 13 bases sitting between them. The germline V gene has CDR1 LNHDA and CDR2 SQIVND (reference sequence). The CDR3 is 14 residues long. The CDR3 loop reads CASSIDGQSGEQFF. The CDR3 bases are TGTGCCAGTAGTATAGATGGCCAGTCCGGGGAGCAGTTCTTC.

The chain links TRBV25-1 to TRBJ2-1; D is unclear. The CDR3 totals 11 residues. Germline V gives CDR1 MGHDK, CDR2 SYGVNS. The V end was cut by 7 bases, the J end by 7 bases, with 8 bases between. CDR3 region: CASTLANEQFF. CDR3 nucleotide sequence: TGTGCCAGCACCTTGGCGAATGAGCAGTTCTTC.

In this sample, this clonotype turned up a few times. The CDR3 protein is CASSVGGLTGELFF. CDR3 in DNA: TGTGCCAGCAGCGTAGGTGGCCTAACCGGGGAGCTGTTTTTT. The gene calls are TRBV9 and TRBJ2-2; D is ambiguous. V lost 0 bases and J lost 5, with 8 bases in between. The CDR3 has 14 residues. Looked up from germline, CDR1 is SGDLS and CDR2 is YYNGEE.

This clonotype has ten or more counts. The V call is TRBV6-1, the J call TRBJ2-1; TRBD2 matches 13 bases. V was clipped by 6 bases and J by 1 base; unmatched bases: 3. CDR3 length equals 16 residues. Germline V gene data show CDR1 as MNHNS and CDR2 as SASEGT. CDR3 nucleotides: TGTGCCAGCAGAAAGACTAGCGGGGGGTCCTACAATGAGCAGTTCTTC. Amino acids: CASRKTSGGSYNEQFF.

This clonotype was observed a handful of times. The chain's CDR3 is CATSDSTGFGSNQPQHF. Here the CDR3 DNA reads TGTGCCACCAGTGACTCGACAGGGTTTGGCAGCAATCAGCCCCAGCATTTT. V is TRBV24-1 and J is TRBJ1-5, with TRBD1 matching over 7 bases. This CDR3 contains 17 residues. V gave up 4 bases and J gave up 1 base; unmatched junction bases: 9. Per germline, CDR1 KGHDR and CDR2 SFDVKD.

The J gene is TRBJ1-2, the V gene TRBV11-2, with D possibly matching TRBD1 (5 bases). V lost 3 bases and J lost 5, with 16 bases in between. The germline CDR1 and CDR2 sequences are SGHAT and FQNNGV. The CDR3 is 15 amino acids. The CDR3 reads CASSFPYARQYGYTF. CDR3 sequence (DNA): TGTGCCAGCAGCTTCCCTTACGCTCGACAGTATGGCTACACCTTC.